This TCR beta chain was sequenced during a study of human T cells and chemical hapten exposure. Overall study results and limits: The immune response of these alopecia patients might not match healthy individuals'.

V was clipped by 4 bases and J by 5 bases; unmatched bases: 8. Germline lookup yields CDR1 KGHSH and CDR2 LQKENI. There are 15 residues in the CDR3. Using its own MiXCR run on the RACE reads, TCRdb lists one record per CDR3 protein. This sample yields 82,000 or so distinct CDR3 sequences, of which 10% to 15% are seen a single time; around 5.7% belongs to the top ten. The sample holds a few counts of this clonotype. Its antigen is currently unknown. Time point of the sample: patch test 3, about 24 weeks after DPC sensitization. Noted treatment: therapeutic diphenylcyclopropenone sensitization with weekly scalp DPC.

This material consisted of whole blood, taken in connection with sensitization to the hapten diphenylcyclopropenone (DPC). The clonotype originates from a woman between 50 and 59 years old with alopecia areata. Some clones in this sample may be carry-over from other donors' samples. The rearrangement joins TRBV18 to TRBJ2-5, with TRBD1 matching over 9 bases. The CDR3 loop reads CASSRTGTGIETQYF. CDR3 nucleotides: TGTGCCAGCTCACGAACCGGGACAGGGATCGAGACCCAGTACTTC.